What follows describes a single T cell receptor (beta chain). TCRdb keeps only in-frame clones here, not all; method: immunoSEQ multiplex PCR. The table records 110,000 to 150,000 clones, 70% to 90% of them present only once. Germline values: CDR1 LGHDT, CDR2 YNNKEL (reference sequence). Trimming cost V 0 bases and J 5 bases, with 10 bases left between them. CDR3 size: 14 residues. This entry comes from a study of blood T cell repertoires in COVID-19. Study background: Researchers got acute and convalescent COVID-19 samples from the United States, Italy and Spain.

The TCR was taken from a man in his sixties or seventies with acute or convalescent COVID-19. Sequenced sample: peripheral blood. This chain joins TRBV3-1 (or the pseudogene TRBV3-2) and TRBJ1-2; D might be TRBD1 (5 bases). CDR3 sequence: CASSQDLKGYGYTF. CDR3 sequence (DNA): TGTGCCAGCAGCCAAGATCTCAAGGGGTATGGCTACACCTTC.